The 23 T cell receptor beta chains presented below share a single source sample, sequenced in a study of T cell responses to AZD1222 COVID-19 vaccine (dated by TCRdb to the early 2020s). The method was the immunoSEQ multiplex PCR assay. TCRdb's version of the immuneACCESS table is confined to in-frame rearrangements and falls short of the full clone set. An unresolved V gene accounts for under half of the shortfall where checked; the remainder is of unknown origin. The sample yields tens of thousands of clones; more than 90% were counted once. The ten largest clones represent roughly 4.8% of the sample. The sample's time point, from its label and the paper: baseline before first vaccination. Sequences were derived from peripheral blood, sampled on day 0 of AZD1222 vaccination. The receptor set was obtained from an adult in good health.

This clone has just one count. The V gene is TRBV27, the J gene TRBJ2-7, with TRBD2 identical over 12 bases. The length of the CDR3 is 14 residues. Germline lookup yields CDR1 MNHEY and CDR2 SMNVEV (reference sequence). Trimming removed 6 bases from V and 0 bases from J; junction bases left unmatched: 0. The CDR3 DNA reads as TGTGCCAGCAGACTAGCGGGGGGCTCCTACGAGCAGTACTTC. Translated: CASRLAGGSYEQYF.

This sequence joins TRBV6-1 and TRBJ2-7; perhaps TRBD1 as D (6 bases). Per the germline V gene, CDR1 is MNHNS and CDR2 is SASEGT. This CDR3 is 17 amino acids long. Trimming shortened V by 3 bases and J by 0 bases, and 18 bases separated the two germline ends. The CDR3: CASSDQGRRSGSYEQYF. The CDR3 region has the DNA TGTGCCAGCAGTGACCAGGGGCGACGATCGGGCTCCTACGAGCAGTACTTC.

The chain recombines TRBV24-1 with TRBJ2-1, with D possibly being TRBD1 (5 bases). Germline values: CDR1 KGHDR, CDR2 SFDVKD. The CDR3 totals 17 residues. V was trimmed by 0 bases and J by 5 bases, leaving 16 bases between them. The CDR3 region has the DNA TGTGCCACCAGTGATTTGGTCGATGAGGCAGGGCACAATGAGCAGTTCTTC. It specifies CATSDLVDEAGHNEQFF.

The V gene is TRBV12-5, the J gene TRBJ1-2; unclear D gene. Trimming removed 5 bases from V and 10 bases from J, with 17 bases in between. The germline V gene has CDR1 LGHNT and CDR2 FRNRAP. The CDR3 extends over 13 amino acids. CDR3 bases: TGTGCTAGTGGTCCGGGAGGGAGGTGGAACTACACCTTC. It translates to CASGPGGRWNYTF.

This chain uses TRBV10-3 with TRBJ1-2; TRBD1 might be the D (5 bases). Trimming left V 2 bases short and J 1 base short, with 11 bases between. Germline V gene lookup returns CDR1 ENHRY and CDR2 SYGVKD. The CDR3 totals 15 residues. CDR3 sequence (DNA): TGTGCCATCAGTGAGCTTGGGGGGGGTAACTATGGCTACACCTTC. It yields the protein CAISELGGGNYGYTF.

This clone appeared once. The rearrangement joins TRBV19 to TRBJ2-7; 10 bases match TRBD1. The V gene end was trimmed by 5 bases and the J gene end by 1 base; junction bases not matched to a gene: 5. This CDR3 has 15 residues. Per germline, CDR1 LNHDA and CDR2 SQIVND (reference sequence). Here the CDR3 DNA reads TGTGCCAGTAGTGCGCCGGGACAGGGGTCCTACGAGCAGTACTTC. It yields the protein CASSAPGQGSYEQYF. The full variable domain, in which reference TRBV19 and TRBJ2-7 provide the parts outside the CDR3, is DGGITQSPKYLFRKEGQNVTLSCEQNLNHDAMYWYRQDPGQGLRLIYYSQIVNDFQKGDIAEGYSVSREKKESFPLTVTSAQKNPTAFYLCASSAPGQGSYEQYFGPGTRLTVT.

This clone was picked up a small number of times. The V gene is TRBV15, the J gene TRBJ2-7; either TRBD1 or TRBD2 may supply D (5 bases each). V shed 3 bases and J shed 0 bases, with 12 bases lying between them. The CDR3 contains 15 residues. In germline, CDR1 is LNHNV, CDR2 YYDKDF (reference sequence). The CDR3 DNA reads TGTGCCACCAGCAGGACGTTGGGGGACTCCTACGAGCAGTACTTC. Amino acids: CATSRTLGDSYEQYF.

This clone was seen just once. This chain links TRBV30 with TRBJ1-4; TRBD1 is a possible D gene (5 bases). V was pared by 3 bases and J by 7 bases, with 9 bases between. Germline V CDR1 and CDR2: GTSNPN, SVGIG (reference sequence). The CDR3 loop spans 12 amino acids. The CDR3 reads CAWRVRGEKLFF. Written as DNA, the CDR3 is TGTGCCTGGAGGGTAAGGGGTGAAAAACTGTTTTTT.

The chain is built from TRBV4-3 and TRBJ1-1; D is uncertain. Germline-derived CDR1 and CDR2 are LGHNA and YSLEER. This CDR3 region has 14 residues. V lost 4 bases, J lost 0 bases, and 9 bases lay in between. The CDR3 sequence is CASSLGRLNTEAFF. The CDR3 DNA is TGCGCCAGCAGCCTAGGACGCCTGAACACTGAAGCTTTCTTT.

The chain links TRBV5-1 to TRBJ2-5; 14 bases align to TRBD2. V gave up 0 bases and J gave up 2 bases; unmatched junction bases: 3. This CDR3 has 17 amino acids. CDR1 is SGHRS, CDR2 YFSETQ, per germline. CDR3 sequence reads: CASSLAGTSGGQETQYF. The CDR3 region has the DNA TGCGCCAGCAGCTTGGCGGGGACTAGCGGGGGACAAGAGACCCAGTACTTC.

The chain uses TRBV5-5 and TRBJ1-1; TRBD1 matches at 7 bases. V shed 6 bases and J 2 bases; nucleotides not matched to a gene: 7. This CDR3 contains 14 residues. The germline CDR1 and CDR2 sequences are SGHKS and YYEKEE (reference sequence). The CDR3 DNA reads TGTGCCAGCACCTACCAGGGGGGAAACACTGAAGCTTTCTTT. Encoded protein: CASTYQGGNTEAFF. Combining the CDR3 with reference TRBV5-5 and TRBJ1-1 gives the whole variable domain DAGVTQSPTHLIKTRGQQVTLRCSPISGHKSVSWYQQVLGQGPQFIFQYYEKEERGRGNFPDRFSARQFPNYSSELNVNALLLGDSALYLCASTYQGGNTEAFFGQGTRLTVV.

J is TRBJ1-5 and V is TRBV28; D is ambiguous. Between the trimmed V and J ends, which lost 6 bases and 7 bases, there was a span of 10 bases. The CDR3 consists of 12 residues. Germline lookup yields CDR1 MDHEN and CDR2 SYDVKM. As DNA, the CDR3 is TGTGCCAGCAGCCTCCGTGGACAGCCCCAGCATTTT. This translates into CASSLRGQPQHF.

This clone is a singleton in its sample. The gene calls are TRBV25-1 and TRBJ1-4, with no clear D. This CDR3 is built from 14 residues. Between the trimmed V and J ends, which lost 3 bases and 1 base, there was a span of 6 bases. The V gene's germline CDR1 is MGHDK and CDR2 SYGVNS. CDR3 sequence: CASSDRRTNEKLFF. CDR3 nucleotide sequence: TGTGCCAGCAGTGATAGACGAACTAATGAAAAACTGTTTTTT. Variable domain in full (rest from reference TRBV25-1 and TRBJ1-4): EADIYQTPRYLVIGTGKKITLECSQTMGHDKMYWYQQDPGMELHLIHYSYGVNSTEKGDLSSESTVSRIRTEHFPLTLESARPSHTSQYLCASSDRRTNEKLFFGSGTQLSVL.

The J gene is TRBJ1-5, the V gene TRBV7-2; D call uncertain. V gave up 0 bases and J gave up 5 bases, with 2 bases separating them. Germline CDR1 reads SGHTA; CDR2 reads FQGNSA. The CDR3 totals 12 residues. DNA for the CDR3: TGTGCCAGCAGCTTAGCCGATCAGCCCCAGCATTTT. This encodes CASSLADQPQHF.

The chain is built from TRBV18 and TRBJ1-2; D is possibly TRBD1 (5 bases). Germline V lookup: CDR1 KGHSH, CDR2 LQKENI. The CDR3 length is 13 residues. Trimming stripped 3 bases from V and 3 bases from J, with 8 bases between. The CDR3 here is CASSPQTDYGYTF. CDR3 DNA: TGTGCCAGCTCACCGCAGACAGACTATGGCTACACCTTC. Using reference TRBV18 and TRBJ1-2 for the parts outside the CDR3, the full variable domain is NAGVMQNPRHLVRRRGQEARLRCSPMKGHSHVYWYRQLPEEGLKFMVYLQKENIIDESGMPKERFSAEFPKEGPSILRIQQVVRGDSAAYFCASSPQTDYGYTFGSGTRLTVV.

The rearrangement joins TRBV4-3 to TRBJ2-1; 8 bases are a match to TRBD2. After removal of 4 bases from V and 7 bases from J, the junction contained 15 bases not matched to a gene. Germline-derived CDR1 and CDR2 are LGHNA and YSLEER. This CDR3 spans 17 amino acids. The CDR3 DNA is TGCGCCAGCAGCCTTCACTTTAGCGGGACACAACGAAATGAGCAGTTCTTC. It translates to CASSLHFSGTQRNEQFF.

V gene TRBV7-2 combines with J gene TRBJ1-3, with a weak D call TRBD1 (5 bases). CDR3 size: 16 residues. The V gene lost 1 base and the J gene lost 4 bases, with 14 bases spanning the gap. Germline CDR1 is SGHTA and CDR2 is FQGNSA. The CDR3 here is CASSLVVGGYGNTIYF. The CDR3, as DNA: TGTGCCAGCAGCTTAGTGGTCGGGGGTTACGGAAACACCATATATTTT.

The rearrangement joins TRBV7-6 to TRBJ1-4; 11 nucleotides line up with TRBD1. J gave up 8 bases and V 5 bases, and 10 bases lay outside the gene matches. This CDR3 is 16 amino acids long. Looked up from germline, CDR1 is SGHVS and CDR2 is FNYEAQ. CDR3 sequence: CASSPFRDRGLEKLFF. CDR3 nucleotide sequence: TGTGCCAGCAGCCCCTTCCGGGACAGGGGGTTGGAAAAACTGTTTTTT.

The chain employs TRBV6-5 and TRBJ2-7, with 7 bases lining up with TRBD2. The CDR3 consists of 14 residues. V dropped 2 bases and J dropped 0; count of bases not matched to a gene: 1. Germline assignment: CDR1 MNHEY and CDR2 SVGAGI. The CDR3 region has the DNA TGTGCCAGCAGTTACACGGGAGGCTCCTACGAGCAGTACTTC. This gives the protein CASSYTGGSYEQYF.

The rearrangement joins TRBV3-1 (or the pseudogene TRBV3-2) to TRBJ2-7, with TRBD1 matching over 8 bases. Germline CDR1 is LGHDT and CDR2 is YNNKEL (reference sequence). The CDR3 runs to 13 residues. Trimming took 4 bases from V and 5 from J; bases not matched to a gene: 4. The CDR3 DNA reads TGTGCCAGCAGCCGAGAGACAGGGGACGAGCAGTACTTC. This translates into CASSRETGDEQYF.

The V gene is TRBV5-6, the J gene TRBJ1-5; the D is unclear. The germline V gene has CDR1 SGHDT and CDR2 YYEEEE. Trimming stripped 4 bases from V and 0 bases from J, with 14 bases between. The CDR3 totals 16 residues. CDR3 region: CASSPGGVASNQPQHF. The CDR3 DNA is TGTGCCAGCAGCCCAGGTGGGGTCGCTAGCAATCAGCCCCAGCATTTT. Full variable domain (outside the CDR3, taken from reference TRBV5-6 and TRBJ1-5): DAGVTQSPTHLIKTRGQQVTLRCSPKSGHDTVSWYQQALGQGPQFIFQYYEEEERQRGNFPDRFSGHQFPNYSSELNVNALLLGDSALYLCASSPGGVASNQPQHFGDGTRLSIL.

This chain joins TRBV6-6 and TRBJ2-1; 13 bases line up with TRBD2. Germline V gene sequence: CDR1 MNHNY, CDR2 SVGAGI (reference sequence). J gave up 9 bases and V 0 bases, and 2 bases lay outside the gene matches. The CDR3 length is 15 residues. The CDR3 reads CASSYSTSGGLEQFF. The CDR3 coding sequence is TGTGCCAGCAGTTACTCGACTAGCGGGGGGCTTGAGCAGTTCTTC.

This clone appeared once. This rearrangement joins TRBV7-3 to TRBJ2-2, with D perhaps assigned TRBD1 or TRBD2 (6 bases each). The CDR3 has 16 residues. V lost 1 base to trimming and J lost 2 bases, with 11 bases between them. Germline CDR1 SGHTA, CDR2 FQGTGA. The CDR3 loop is CASSLNGGSNTGELFF. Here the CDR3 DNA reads TGTGCCAGCAGCTTAAACGGGGGCTCCAACACCGGGGAGCTGTTTTTT.